Listed below are T cell receptor beta chains from one sample, sequenced in a study of blood T cell repertoires in COVID-19. Generated by immunoSEQ multiplex PCR, the TCRdb table keeps only in-frame clones and is missing some. The table lists more than 300,000 clones, roughly 90% of them singletons. What was sequenced was peripheral blood. These receptors were collected from a man younger than 35 who had recovered from COVID-19. Both conserved end residues are part of each CDR3. Size tells how often a clone was seen (once, few, many) or the class of an expanded clone, and some rows leave it out.

v_call	clone_size	j_call	cdr3_length	cdr3_aa
TRBV5-4	-	TRBJ1-2	13	CASSYGQDSFYTF
TRBV15	once	TRBJ2-7	14	CATSRDPAGGEQYF
TRBV24-1	-	TRBJ2-5	17	CATSDPIGPGGVETQYF
TRBV4-2	-	TRBJ1-1	15	CASSQDGGTYTEAFF
TRBV25-1	-	TRBJ1-4	14	CASTRGIGNEKLFF
TRBV5-1	-	TRBJ1-2	15	CASSLSGLENYGYTF
TRBV9	once	TRBJ2-2	14	CASSVRNRGGELFF
TRBV7-8	-	TRBJ1-2	15	CASSPPPGQRYGYTF
TRBV2	-	TRBJ2-1	15	CASSETSGRRNEQFF
TRBV3-1/TRBV3-2	few	TRBJ2-3	16	CASSPIRQGTTDTQYF
TRBV6-1	-	TRBJ2-7	16	CASSEHWRGANYEQYF
TRBV20-1	once	TRBJ1-1	11	CSAKGSAEAFF
TRBV13	-	TRBJ1-1	14	CASSFPSDRVGAFF
TRBV7-9	-	TRBJ1-4	16	CASSLDGEATNEKLFF
TRBV5-1	-	TRBJ1-2	11	CASSLDGTYTF
TRBV5-6	-	TRBJ2-1	13	CASSPQGSNEQFF
TRBV11-2	few	TRBJ1-1	13	CASSLGANTEAFF
TRBV12-3/TRBV12-4	-	TRBJ1-1	11	CASSFGTEAFF
TRBV7-3	few	TRBJ1-6	14	CASSFGGVYSPLHF
TRBV19	-	TRBJ2-1	12	CASSPDRVVQFF
TRBV19	once	TRBJ2-6	15	CASTTPGTGANVLTF
TRBV13	-	TRBJ1-1	15	CASSQQETGKREAFF
TRBV29-1	-	TRBJ2-7	13	CSVQTGVFYEQYF
TRBV29-1	-	TRBJ2-1	14	CSATPIAGDNEQFF
TRBV18	few	TRBJ2-7	16	CASSPLGDRGTHEQYF
TRBV6-5	-	TRBJ1-6	16	CASSYSGTLDNSPLHF
TRBV7-9	-	TRBJ2-1	16	CASSLAGGTGSNEQFF
TRBV5-1	-	TRBJ2-7	14	CASSLVRQDYEQYF
TRBV3-1/TRBV3-2	-	TRBJ2-7	16	CASSGERSGRSYEQYF
TRBV7-9	-	TRBJ1-1	11	CASSQGSEAFF
TRBV11-2	-	TRBJ1-1	11	CASSPRREAFF
TRBV9	-	TRBJ2-7	16	CATQDAGDRPTYEQYF
TRBV10-3	-	TRBJ2-1	16	CAISEPSGSSYNEQFF
TRBV6-5	-	TRBJ1-2	15	CASSYSSGDLYGYTF
TRBV5-1	-	TRBJ2-7	16	CASSVSGTGKTYEQYF